This T cell receptor beta chain was captured in a study of cytomegalovirus exposure and HLA in healthy donors. Turning to this clone: No antigen is known for it.

Study-wide results and limits: According to reports, the classifier identified cytomegalovirus status with high specificity and sensitivity.

Sequencing was performed with immunoSEQ multiplex PCR; in TCRdb, only in-frame clones are kept and a portion is missing. The data contain about 220,000 clones, 85% to 90% of them singletons. CDR3 size: 17 residues. Looked up from germline, CDR1 is SGHTA and CDR2 is FQGTGA. With V trimmed by 4 bases and J by 0 bases, 3 bases remained unmatched. The clonotype was recovered from a woman aged 18-29 years in good health and CMV-seronegative. The sample consisted of PBMCs. J is TRBJ2-2 and V is TRBV7-3; 12 nucleotides match TRBD2. The CDR3 protein is CASSSTSGGTNTGELFF. In nucleotides, the CDR3 is TGTGCCAGCAGCTCGACTAGCGGGGGTACGAACACCGGGGAGCTGTTTTTT.